This T cell receptor beta chain came from a study of cytomegalovirus exposure and HLA in healthy donors. 13 Jbeta primers and 60 Vbeta primers were used for the PCR. Assay: immunoSEQ multiplex PCR; the TCRdb copy retains only in-frame clones and omits some. The sample lists about 110,000 clones, more than 65% occurring once. Trimming pared 6 bases from V and 1 base from J, leaving 3 bases between. The CDR3 spans 12 residues. The germline V gene has CDR1 MDHEN and CDR2 SYDVKM. Source material: PBMCs. The source is a male donor in good health and CMV-seronegative. The chain couples TRBV28 to TRBJ2-2; D not resolved. The CDR3: CASSRNTGELFF. The CDR3, as DNA: TGTGCCAGCAGCAGGAACACCGGGGAGCTGTTTTTT. The full variable domain, completed using reference TRBV28 and TRBJ2-2, is DVKVTQSSRYLVKRTGEKVFLECVQDMDHENMFWYRQDPGLGLRLIYFSYDVKMKEKGDIPEGYSVSREKKERFSLILESASTNQTSMYLCASSRNTGELFFGEGSRLTVL.